Listed below are T cell receptor beta chains from one sample, sequenced in a study of STAT5B mutations in CD4+ large granular lymphocyte leukemia. Libraries were prepared by immunoSEQ multiplex PCR; TCRdb keeps only in-frame clonotypes and omits some of them. The data contain tens of thousands of clones, 79% of them singletons. The sample was CD4+ T cells from blood buffy coats. Every receptor here comes from a human donor in good health. CDR3s include the opening cysteine and the closing phenylalanine or tryptophan. D genes are given only for firm matches. The size entry is marked missing in some rows and otherwise reads once, few, many or a size class.

j_gene	d_gene	v_gene	abundance	CDR3nt	CDR3aa
TRBJ2-1	TRBD2	TRBV5-6	-	TGTGCCAGCAGCCCCCTAGCGGGAGGGGACTATGAGCAGTTCTTC	CASSPLAGGDYEQFF
TRBJ1-3	-	TRBV11-2	-	TGTGCCAGCAGCCCAGTCTGGCCAAGGGGTGCGGATGGAAACACCATATATTTT	CASSPVWPRGADGNTIYF
TRBJ1-1	-	TRBV30	-	TGTGCCTGGGGGGAGTGGGGCAAATTGAACACTGAAGCTTTCTTT	CAWGEWGKLNTEAFF
TRBJ1-5	-	TRBV5-5	few	TGTGCCAGCAGCTTGGCCGCCGGGGGCTTAGGTCAGCCCCAGCATTTT	CASSLAAGGLGQPQHF
TRBJ2-5	-	TRBV20-1	-	TGCAGTGCTAGCCACGGGGAGACCCAGTACTTC	CSASHGETQYF
TRBJ2-3	TRBD1	TRBV7-2	-	TGTGCCAGCTCACTCCGGACAGGGCCAGATACGCAGTATTTT	CASSLRTGPDTQYF
TRBJ1-3	-	TRBV5-1	-	TGCGCCAGCAGCTCCCAACCACGACAGACCTCTGGAAACACCATATATTTT	CASSSQPRQTSGNTIYF
TRBJ2-3	-	TRBV29-1	-	TGCAGCGTTGACTTGGGGAACACAGATACGCAGTATTTT	CSVDLGNTDTQYF
TRBJ2-3	-	TRBV25-1	-	TGTGCCAGCAGTCCCCCCCAGGGGATCGCAGATACGCAGTATTTT	CASSPPQGIADTQYF
TRBJ1-2	-	TRBV9	-	TGTGCCAGCAGCCCAGCCCCCAGGGCTCGGGTTGGCTACACCTTC	CASSPAPRARVGYTF
TRBJ2-7	-	TRBV27	-	TGTGCCAGCATAGGGGTGGGCTCCTACGAGCAGTACTTC	CASIGVGSYEQYF
TRBJ2-5	TRBD2	TRBV9	-	TGTGCCAGCAGCCCCGGGACTAGCGGGGGCAGAGAGACCCAGTACTTC	CASSPGTSGGRETQYF
TRBJ2-6	-	TRBV19	-	TGTGCCAGTAGTATTAAAATCACTGGGGCCAACGTCCTGACTTTC	CASSIKITGANVLTF
TRBJ1-1	TRBD1	TRBV2	-	TGTGCCAGCAGCCGGGACAGGGTGACTGAAGCTTTCTTT	CASSRDRVTEAFF
TRBJ2-5	TRBD2	TRBV5-1	-	TGCGCCAGCAGCTCCCGGACTAGCGGGGGGAGAGAGACCCAGTACTTC	CASSSRTSGGRETQYF
TRBJ2-3	TRBD2	TRBV5-8	-	TGTGCCAGCAGCGTGCTAGCGGGAGCAGATACGCAGTATTTT	CASSVLAGADTQYF
TRBJ2-5	TRBD2	TRBV4-1	once	TGCGCCAGCAGCGGGGGGTTTAGCGGGTGGGTGACCCAGTACTTC	CASSGGFSGWVTQYF
TRBJ2-7	TRBD2	TRBV7-7	few	TGTGCTAGCAGCTTAGCTAGCGGGGACTACGAGCAGTACTTC	CASSLASGDYEQYF
TRBJ2-1	-	TRBV19	once	TGTGCCAGCAAAGGGCGACAGGCGAACAATGAGCAGTTCTTC	CASKGRQANNEQFF
TRBJ2-3	-	TRBV5-4	-	TGTGCCAGCAGCCCTGCCCCGGGGCAATTGGATACGCAGTATTTT	CASSPAPGQLDTQYF
TRBJ1-2	TRBD1	TRBV14	-	TGTGCCAGCAGCCGCCGGACAGGGGGCGGAGGGGCCTATGGCTACACCTTC	CASSRRTGGGGAYGYTF
TRBJ2-3	-	TRBV5-6	once	TGTGCCAGCAGCCGCTACTTTATCGGGGCAGATACGCAGTATTTT	CASSRYFIGADTQYF
TRBJ2-7	-	TRBV7-8	few	TGTGCCAGCAGCTTACGACAGCTATCCTACGAGCAGTACTTC	CASSLRQLSYEQYF
TRBJ2-5	-	TRBV10-1	-	TGCGCCAGCACCGGGGGCATCCAAGAGACCCAGTACTTC	CASTGGIQETQYF
TRBJ2-2	-	TRBV5-6	-	TGTGCCAGCAGCTTGGGGAGAAACACCGGGGAGCTGTTTTTT	CASSLGRNTGELFF
TRBJ2-7	TRBD1	TRBV2	-	TGTGCCAGCAGACTGGGACAGGGTCCCTACGAGCAGTACTTC	CASRLGQGPYEQYF
TRBJ2-2	-	TRBV30	-	TGTGCCTGGAAACTCCAAAACACCGGGGAGCTGTTTTTT	CAWKLQNTGELFF
TRBJ1-2	-	TRBV5-1	-	TGCGCCAGCAGCTACACCGGGACAAGTAACTATGGCTACACCTTC	CASSYTGTSNYGYTF
TRBJ1-3	-	TRBV30	-	TGTGCCTGGAGGGTGGCCAGTGGAAACACCATATATTTT	CAWRVASGNTIYF
TRBJ2-7	-	TRBV11-1	few	TGTGCCAGCAGCTTTGGGGGGGCCGCCTACGAGCAGTACTTC	CASSFGGAAYEQYF
TRBJ2-5	TRBD1	TRBV19	-	TGTGCCAGTAGAAACAGGGGCAGCCAAGAGACCCAGTACTTC	CASRNRGSQETQYF
TRBJ2-7	-	TRBV27	-	TGTGCCAGCAGTTTATCGCCGGTCTCCTACGAGCAGTACTTC	CASSLSPVSYEQYF
TRBJ1-3	-	TRBV15	-	TGTGCCACCAGCAGAGATAGAGGGACCTTGGGAGGAAACACCATATATTTT	CATSRDRGTLGGNTIYF
TRBJ1-1	TRBD1	TRBV2	-	TGTGCCAGAGCTCGGACAGGGGGCGCGTCTGAAGCTTTCTTT	CARARTGGASEAFF
TRBJ2-2	TRBD2	TRBV30	-	TGTGCCTGGAGGGCCATTAGCGGGGGGTACACCGGGGAGCTGTTTTTT	CAWRAISGGYTGELFF
TRBJ2-1	TRBD2	TRBV5-4	-	TGTGCCAGCAGCTTGGTCGGCGGGAGGCTCAATGAGCAGTTCTTC	CASSLVGGRLNEQFF
TRBJ2-2	TRBD2	TRBV5-6	-	TGTGCCAGCAGCTTGACTAGCGGGGCTACCGGGGAGCTGTTTTTT	CASSLTSGATGELFF
TRBJ2-5	TRBD2	TRBV19	-	TGTGCCAGTAGGCCAGCTAGCGGGAGGGGAGAGACCCAGTACTTC	CASRPASGRGETQYF
TRBJ1-6	-	TRBV28	-	TGTGCCAGTTCCTACCAGAATTCACCCCTCCACTTT	CASSYQNSPLHF
TRBJ2-2	TRBD1	TRBV9	-	TGTGCCAGCAAGCGGGGACAGGGGGACACCGGGGAGCTGTTTTTT	CASKRGQGDTGELFF
TRBJ2-1	TRBD2	TRBV5-4	-	TGTGCCAGCAGCTTGGGACTAGCGGGGAGCTCCTACAATGAGCAGTTCTTC	CASSLGLAGSSYNEQFF
TRBJ2-7	-	TRBV2	few	TGTGCCAGCAGTTTTAACGAGCAGTACTTC	CASSFNEQYF
TRBJ2-3	TRBD1	TRBV19	once	TGTGCCAGTAGTACTCCCGGGACAGGGACTACGCAGTATTTT	CASSTPGTGTTQYF
TRBJ2-3	-	TRBV19	-	TGTGCCAGTAGTATAGGACAGTTCGCAGATACGCAGTATTTT	CASSIGQFADTQYF
TRBJ2-3	-	TRBV30	-	TGTGCCTGGACACACGACACAGATACGCAGTATTTT	CAWTHDTDTQYF
TRBJ2-7	-	TRBV6-1	-	TGTGCCAGCAGTGAAGTTGGAACATTGGGCGAGCAGTACTTC	CASSEVGTLGEQYF
TRBJ2-1	TRBD1	TRBV5-1	-	TGCGCCAGCAGCTTGGGACAGGGTTCCTACAATGAGCAGTTCTTC	CASSLGQGSYNEQFF
TRBJ2-1	-	TRBV5-1	-	TGCGCCAGCAGCGCGGACGGAAGACCTTTCTACAATGAGCAGTTCTTC	CASSADGRPFYNEQFF
TRBJ1-1	TRBD1	TRBV28	-	TGTGCCAGCAGTCCCGGGACAGGGATTGGTGAAGCTTTCTTT	CASSPGTGIGEAFF
TRBJ2-3	-	TRBV29-1	-	TGCAGCGTTGAAGCAGACGGGAGTGGGTATACGCAGTATTTT	CSVEADGSGYTQYF
TRBJ1-1	-	TRBV11-2	-	TGTGCCAGCAGCCCCCGTCAGGGCGGTTCGTGGACTGAAGCTTTCTTT	CASSPRQGGSWTEAFF
TRBJ2-7	-	TRBV6-6	few	TGTGCCAGCAGTTACTCGATATCGGGTAACGAGCAGTACTTC	CASSYSISGNEQYF